The 16 T cell receptor beta chains below were found in one sample sequenced in a study of blood T cells in healthy people across ages. Together with a sample-barcoded 5' primer, a J-beta primer mix was included in a second PCR lasting about 6 to 11 cycles. MiXCR was run by TCRdb on the 5' RACE reads, yielding one entry per CDR3 protein. In the table there are roughly 2 million distinct CDR3 sequences, roughly 49% of which are singletons. Sequences were obtained from blood. Receptors were obtained from a middle-aged woman in good health.

The V and J genes are TRBV7-2 and TRBJ2-3; D ambiguous. The CDR3 consists of 16 residues. The V and J ends lost 5 bases and 0 bases respectively, with 15 bases between them. Germline assignment: CDR1 SGHTA and CDR2 FQGNSA. The CDR3 bases are TGTGCCAGCAGCGCAGGCCGTATCTCAAGCACAGATACGCAGTATTTT. Amino acid sequence: CASSAGRISSTDTQYF.

The chain carries TRBV5-4 and TRBJ2-3, with 8 nucleotides matching TRBD2. With 5 bases clipped from V and 1 base from J, the junction kept 6 bases outside the gene matches. Germline V lookup: CDR1 SGHNT, CDR2 YYREEE (reference sequence). This CDR3 is 15 amino acids long. The CDR3 coding sequence is TGTGCCAGCAGGCTCACTAGCGGACGCACAGATACGCAGTATTTT. Protein sequence: CASRLTSGRTDTQYF.

V usage is TRBV29-1 and J usage is TRBJ2-5; weak D call: TRBD2 (7 bases). The V gene's germline CDR1 is SQVTM and CDR2 ANQGSEA. V dropped 5 bases and J dropped 1 base, with 26 bases sitting between them. The CDR3 runs to 18 residues. The CDR3 DNA follows: TGCAGCGTTCCAAGGTTAGCGGGTGGAGCCAGGGGCCAAGAGACCCAGTACTTC. Amino acid sequence: CSVPRLAGGARGQETQYF.

The V call is TRBV9, the J call TRBJ1-6; possible D gene TRBD1, 5 bases. Trimming left V 3 bases short and J 7 bases short, with 17 bases between. CDR1 is SGDLS and CDR2 is YYNGEE in the germline V gene. The CDR3 is 16 residues long. CDR3 residues: CASSETWGRLNSPLHF. CDR3 bases: TGTGCCAGCAGCGAAACTTGGGGACGGCTGAATTCACCCCTCCACTTT.

The V call is TRBV7-2, the J call TRBJ2-4; tentative D call: TRBD2 (6 bases). Germline values: CDR1 SGHTA, CDR2 FQGNSA. There are 16 residues in the CDR3. V lost 5 bases to trimming and J lost 1 base, with 15 bases between them. CDR3 in DNA: TGTGCCAGCAGCCTTAAAGTTCTAGCGGCCAAAAACATTCAGTACTTC. Translated: CASSLKVLAAKNIQYF.

Concerning this clonotype: One junction end does not reproduce the germline sequence, and a read error may be involved. The chain uses TRBV6-6 and TRBJ2-6, with D hard to call. The CDR3 consists of 14 residues. In germline, CDR1 is MNHNY, CDR2 SVGAGI (reference sequence). The CDR3 nucleotides read TGTGCCAGCAGTGACTCTTATGGGGCCAACGTCCTGACTTTC. Protein sequence: CASSDSYGANVLTF.

The rearrangement uses TRBV28 and TRBJ1-2; 12 positions agree with TRBD1. Trimming cost V 5 bases and J 8 bases; bases outside gene matches: 12. CDR3 length equals 16 residues. Germline CDR1 and CDR2: MDHEN and SYDVKM. Here the CDR3 reads CASSTSGTGGAEGYTF. Here the CDR3 DNA reads TGTGCCAGCAGTACATCCGGGACAGGGGGCGCTGAAGGCTACACCTTC.

The CDR3 here is CATSDAGTKYF. CDR3 sequence (DNA): TGTGCCACCAGTGATGCGGGAACTAAGTACTTC. V gene TRBV24-1 combines with J gene TRBJ2-5, with D perhaps TRBD2 (6 bases). Germline loops: CDR1 KGHDR, CDR2 SFDVKD. V lost 3 bases and J lost 12, with 10 bases in between. The CDR3 is 11 amino acids.

This chain connects TRBV5-1 to TRBJ2-1, with D tentatively TRBD1 (7 bases). Germline V lookup: CDR1 SGHRS, CDR2 YFSETQ. Trimming removed 4 bases from V and 2 bases from J, with 13 bases in between. The CDR3 is 15 residues long. CDR3 coding DNA: TGCGCCAGCAGCGGAGGGACAGATCCCTACAATGAGCAGTTCTTC. Encoded protein: CASSGGTDPYNEQFF.

The chain joins TRBV4-2 to TRBJ1-4; unclear D gene. CDR3 length: 14 residues. V shed 4 bases and J shed 4 bases, with 10 bases lying between them. Germline CDR1 and CDR2: LGHNA and YNFKEQ. The CDR3 spells CASSRAGFNEKLFF. CDR3 sequence (DNA): TGTGCCAGCAGCCGAGCAGGCTTTAATGAAAAACTGTTTTTT.

Only a few counts were recorded for this clonotype. The V call is TRBV29-1, the J call TRBJ2-1, with D unresolved. CDR1 is SQVTM and CDR2 is ANQGSEA in the germline V gene. The CDR3 covers 12 residues. With 1 base removed from V and 5 bases from J, the gap between germline ends came to 6 bases. CDR3 in DNA: TGCAGCGTTGAAGCTCCAAACAATGAGCAGTTCTTC. It yields the protein CSVEAPNNEQFF.

The rearrangement joins TRBV3-1 to TRBJ1-2, with TRBD1 matching 9 bases. The J segment lost 6 bases and the V segment lost 8 bases, leaving 4 bases of the junction unmatched. Germline-derived CDR1 and CDR2 are LGHDT and YNNKEL (reference sequence). CDR3 size: 12 residues. CDR3: CASLDRGNGYTF. As DNA, the CDR3 is TGTGCCAGCCTAGACAGGGGGAATGGCTACACCTTC.

The chain has TRBV25-1 and TRBJ2-1, with 7 bases aligning to TRBD2. CDR1 is MGHDK, CDR2 SYGVNS, per germline. Trimming removed 7 bases from V and 8 bases from J; junction bases left unmatched: 11. CDR3 size: 14 residues. CDR3 sequence: CASTWGGGPHEQFF. The CDR3, as DNA: TGTGCCAGCACCTGGGGCGGGGGACCTCATGAGCAGTTCTTC. Using reference TRBV25-1 and TRBJ2-1 for the parts outside the CDR3, the full variable domain is EADIYQTPRYLVIGTGKKITLECSQTMGHDKMYWYQQDPGMELHLIHYSYGVNSTEKGDLSSESTVSRIRTEHFPLTLESARPSHTSQYLCASTWGGGPHEQFFGPGTRLTVL.

This rearrangement joins TRBV2 to TRBJ2-3; TRBD2 agrees at 13 bases. The CDR3 loop spans 14 amino acids. V gave up 9 bases and J gave up 2 bases; unmatched junction bases: 2. CDR1 and CDR2 from the germline V gene are SNHLY and FYNNEI. The CDR3 region is CARGLAGSTDTQYF. The CDR3 DNA follows: TGTGCCAGGGGACTAGCGGGGTCCACAGATACGCAGTATTTT.

This clonotype has only a few counts. The gene calls are TRBV5-1 and TRBJ1-2; 8 bases match TRBD1. CDR1 SGHRS and CDR2 YFSETQ come from the germline V gene. The junction had 7 bases not matched to a gene; V was cut back by 4 bases and J by 5 bases. This CDR3 region has 14 residues. CDR3: CASSLRDRSYGYTF. CDR3 coding DNA: TGCGCCAGCAGCCTACGGGACAGGTCGTATGGCTACACCTTC.

Here the CDR3 reads CSVRAGGLPDTQYF. The CDR3 DNA reads as TGCAGCGTTAGAGCGGGGGGGCTCCCAGATACGCAGTATTTT. The J gene is TRBJ2-3, the V gene TRBV29-1; 10 nucleotides match TRBD2. The germline gives CDR1 SQVTM, CDR2 ANQGSEA. J gave up 4 bases and V 5 bases, and 6 bases lay outside the gene matches. The CDR3 is 14 residues long.